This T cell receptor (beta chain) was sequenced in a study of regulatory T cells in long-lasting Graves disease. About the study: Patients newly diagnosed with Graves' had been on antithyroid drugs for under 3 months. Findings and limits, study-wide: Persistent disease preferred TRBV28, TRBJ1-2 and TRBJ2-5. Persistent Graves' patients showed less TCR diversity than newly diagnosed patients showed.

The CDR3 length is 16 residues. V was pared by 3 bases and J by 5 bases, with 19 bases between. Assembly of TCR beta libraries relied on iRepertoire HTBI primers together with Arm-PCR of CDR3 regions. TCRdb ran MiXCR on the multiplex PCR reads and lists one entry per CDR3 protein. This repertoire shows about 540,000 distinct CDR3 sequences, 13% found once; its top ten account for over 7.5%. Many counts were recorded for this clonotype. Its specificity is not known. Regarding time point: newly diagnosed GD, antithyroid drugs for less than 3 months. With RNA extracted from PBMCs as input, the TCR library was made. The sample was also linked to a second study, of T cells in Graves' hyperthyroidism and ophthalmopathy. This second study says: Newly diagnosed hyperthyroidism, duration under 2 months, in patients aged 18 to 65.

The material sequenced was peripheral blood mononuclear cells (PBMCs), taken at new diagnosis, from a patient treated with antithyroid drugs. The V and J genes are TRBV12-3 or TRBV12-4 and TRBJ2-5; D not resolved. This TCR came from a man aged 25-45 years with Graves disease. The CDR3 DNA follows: TGTGCCAGCAGTTTGGGCGTCTCCGACCCTTGGGAGACCCAGTACTTC. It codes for CASSLGVSDPWETQYF.